These 7 T cell receptor beta chains were all obtained from the same sample, sequenced in a study of shared clonotypes between healthy human individuals. Naive CD8 cells lacked CD45RO and underwent positive selection for CCR7, leaving out terminally differentiated effector memory CD45RA+ cells. Repertoires were generated with immunoSEQ multiplex PCR, while TCRdb's copy carries only in-frame clones and drops some. The table shows hundreds of thousands of clones, with approximately 96% occurring only once. The specimen was naive CD8+ T cells sorted from blood. The receptors come from a woman aged 25 to 39 in good health.

J is TRBJ1-4 and V is TRBV7-9; D is possibly TRBD1 (6 bases). The CDR3 is made up of 15 amino acids. In germline, CDR1 is SEHNR, CDR2 FQNEAQ (reference sequence). Deletions cut 1 base from V and 3 bases from J, with 9 bases between. The CDR3 nucleotides are TGTGCCAGCAGCTTAGGGGGGCAGGCTAATGAAAAACTGTTTTTT. Translating gives CASSLGGQANEKLFF.

In regard to this clone: The same CDR3 arises from other DNA sequences in this sample as well. The chain employs TRBV6-5 and TRBJ2-1; a possible D gene is TRBD1 (5 bases). CDR3 length: 13 residues. Trimming removed 0 bases at V and 7 bases at J, with 7 bases between. Looked up from germline, CDR1 is MNHEY and CDR2 is SVGAGI. Here the CDR3 reads CASSYSKGNEQFF. The DNA for the CDR3 is TGTGCCAGCAGTTACTCGAAGGGGAATGAGCAGTTCTTC.

V is TRBV19 and J is TRBJ2-1, with D hard to call. Trimming took off 5 bases at V and 0 bases at J, with 8 bases between the two ends. Germline lookup yields CDR1 LNHDA and CDR2 SQIVND (reference sequence). The CDR3 has 14 amino acids. The CDR3 loop reads CASSYKSSYNEQFF. For the CDR3, the DNA is TGTGCCAGTAGTTATAAGAGCTCCTACAATGAGCAGTTCTTC.

The rearrangement links TRBV5-1 to TRBJ1-1; D ambiguous. The length of the CDR3 is 15 residues. Germline V gene lookup returns CDR1 SGHRS and CDR2 YFSETQ. V gave up 0 bases and J gave up 4 bases, with 13 bases separating them. CDR3: CASSLEVGKFTEAFF. CDR3 nucleotides: TGCGCCAGCAGCTTGGAGGTAGGGAAATTCACTGAAGCTTTCTTT.

In its sample, this clone was seen once. V usage is TRBV7-6 and J usage is TRBJ2-7; D may be TRBD1 (6 bases). Germline CDR1 SGHVS, CDR2 FNYEAQ. The CDR3 spans 13 residues. V lost 2 bases and J lost 5, with 10 bases in between. CDR3 loop: CASSLSGQNEQYF. In DNA form, the CDR3 reads TGTGCCAGCAGCTTATCCGGACAGAACGAGCAGTACTTC.

This sequence joins TRBV11-1 and TRBJ2-3, with 8 nucleotides matching TRBD2. This CDR3 spans 15 amino acids. From germline, CDR1 is SGHAT and CDR2 FQDESV (reference sequence). The trim removed 6 bases at V and 5 bases at J, leaving 10 bases unmatched. DNA of the CDR3: TGTGCCAGCAGTTTGGGGGCGGGAGGACGAGATACGCAGTATTTT. Protein: CASSLGAGGRDTQYF.

The V gene is TRBV19, the J gene TRBJ1-5; D ambiguous. The CDR3 contains 14 residues. With 4 bases removed from V and 5 bases from J, the gap between germline ends came to 12 bases. The germline V gene encodes CDR1 LNHDA and CDR2 SQIVND (reference sequence). The CDR3 is CASSNLGSYQPQHF. CDR3 coding DNA: TGTGCCAGTAGTAACCTCGGCAGTTATCAGCCCCAGCATTTT.